These 5 T cell receptor beta chains were all obtained from the same sample, sequenced in a study of T cell responses to AZD1222 COVID-19 vaccine (dated by TCRdb to about 2021). This specimen's time point label, interpreted: baseline before first vaccination. The library was made by the immunoSEQ multiplex PCR assay. TCRdb's version of the immuneACCESS table is confined to in-frame rearrangements and falls short of the full clone set. An unresolved V gene accounts for under half of the shortfall where checked; the remainder is of unknown origin. The sample records approximately 110,000 clones, around 84% of which are singletons. 7% to 8% of the sample is in the top ten clones. Sequences were derived from peripheral blood, sampled on day 0 of AZD1222 vaccination. Source of these receptors: an adult in good health.

This chain joins TRBV6-2 or TRBV6-3 and TRBJ1-6; TRBD1 might be the D (6 bases). Germline V gene lookup returns CDR1 MNHEY and CDR2 SVGEGT. This CDR3 has 15 amino acids. Trimming took off 3 bases at V and 8 bases at J, with 14 bases between the two ends. In DNA, the CDR3 is TGTGCCAGCAGTTATCCGGGGGCGCAGGATTCACCCCTCCACTTT. As protein: CASSYPGAQDSPLHF.

V usage is TRBV2 and J usage is TRBJ1-6; D remains unclear. Germline lookup yields CDR1 SNHLY and CDR2 FYNNEI. The CDR3 is 15 residues long. Trimming shortened V by 0 bases and J by 7 bases, and 10 bases separated the two germline ends. The CDR3, as DNA: TGTGCCAGCAGTGAAGCGGGTGGCGCGAATTCACCCCTCCACTTT. Translated: CASSEAGGANSPLHF. The complete variable domain, with remaining parts taken from reference TRBV2 and TRBJ1-6, reads EPEVTQTPSHQVTQMGQEVILRCVPISNHLYFYWYRQILGQKVEFLVSFYNNEISEKSEIFDDQFSVERPDGSNFTLKIRSTKLEDSAMYFCASSEAGGANSPLHFGNGTRLTVT.

V is TRBV18 and J is TRBJ1-6, with 7 bases identical to TRBD1. This CDR3 region has 14 residues. J gave up 7 bases and V 8 bases, and 8 bases lay outside the gene matches. CDR1 KGHSH and CDR2 LQKENI come from the germline V gene. The CDR3 sequence: CASADGTENSPLHF. In DNA form, the CDR3 reads TGTGCCAGCGCCGACGGGACAGAGAATTCACCCCTCCACTTT.

The V and J genes are TRBV19 and TRBJ1-2; TRBD1 agrees at 8 bases. Trimming at V came to 5 bases and at J to 2 bases, leaving 4 bases not matched to a gene. CDR1 and CDR2 (germline): LNHDA, SQIVND (reference sequence). This CDR3 comprises 14 residues. The CDR3 region is CASSLRTGNYGYTF. CDR3 in DNA: TGTGCCAGTAGTCTCCGGACAGGGAACTATGGCTACACCTTC. The full variable domain, in which reference TRBV19 and TRBJ1-2 provide the parts outside the CDR3, is DGGITQSPKYLFRKEGQNVTLSCEQNLNHDAMYWYRQDPGQGLRLIYYSQIVNDFQKGDIAEGYSVSREKKESFPLTVTSAQKNPTAFYLCASSLRTGNYGYTFGSGTRLTVV.

The chain carries TRBV20-1 and TRBJ2-7; TRBD1 matches at 7 bases. The CDR3 spans 11 residues. Germline loops: CDR1 DFQATT, CDR2 SNEGSKA (reference sequence). V gave up 5 bases and J gave up 7 bases; unmatched junction bases: 5. The DNA of the CDR3 is TGCAGTGCTTCCCGACAGGGAGAGCAGTACTTC. It is translated as CSASRQGEQYF.